Here is one T cell receptor beta chain with its context. There is no known antigen for this receptor. Per-base qualities were not stored, and no clone one base away is much larger. The sample originates from a study of chemoradiotherapy in HPV16-positive cancers (dated by TCRdb to 2021 to 2024). Background on the whole study: Candidate HPV-specific T-cell clones and common TCR motifs were defined by functional T-cell assays performed on cells from two HPV16-positive patients. Whether T-cell immunity against the HPV oncoproteins E6 and E7 changes during chemoradiotherapy and whether survival is affected by this immunity were examined in the study. Next, the candidate HPV-specific TCRs and motifs were followed in TCR repertoires from around 91 patients with HPV-related cancers.

The CDR3, cysteine through phenylalanine, is 15 amino acids long. The kept DNA is CDR3 alone, 45 bases in frame from the first base. For CDR1 and CDR2, the germline V gene lists SGHRS and YFSETQ. V was cut back by 7 bases and J by 0 bases, leaving a gap of 15 bases between them. Library generation was performed with the immunoSEQ multiplex PCR assay. The source is immuneACCESS, and TCRdb retained only in-frame sequences with V and J called. Part of the clones is not carried over; for the studies checked, unresolved V genes explain less than half of this, and the remainder is unexplained. The sample includes about 29,000 clones, with approximately 90% observed a single time. The top ten constitute 20% to 25% of the sample. General study outcomes and caveats: Expansion of candidate HPV-specific clones and E7-related TCR motifs was observed in the tumor microenvironment during treatment, whereas no such expansion was observed for non-HPV-specific T cells. The functional definition of HPV-specific T cells came from only two HPV16-positive patients, and the survival association was reported for HPV16-positive patients. In HPV16-positive patients, expansion of HPV-responsive T cells during chemoradiotherapy was found to be associated with improved recurrence-free survival.

Repertoires were sampled repeatedly over the course of chemoradiotherapy, so clonal expansion could be followed in the tumor microenvironment. This receptor chain uses TRBV5-1 and TRBJ2-3; 5 matching bases give a weak D call of TRBD2. Sequenced here: blood, sampled from a patient who underwent chemoradiotherapy. The clonotype was recovered from a human donor with HPV-associated anogenital cancer. The CDR3 protein sequence reads: CASARGEFSTDTQYF. The DNA sequence follows: TGCGCCAGCGCTCGGGGAGAGTTCAGCACAGATACGCAGTATTTT. With all but the CDR3 taken from the reference TRBV5-1 and TRBJ2-3 genes, the full variable domain is: KAGVTQTPRYLIKTRGQQVTLSCSPISGHRSVSWYQQTPGQGLQFLFEYFSETQRNKGNFPGRFSGRQFSNSRSEMNVSTLELGDSALYLCASARGEFSTDTQYFGPGTRLTVL.